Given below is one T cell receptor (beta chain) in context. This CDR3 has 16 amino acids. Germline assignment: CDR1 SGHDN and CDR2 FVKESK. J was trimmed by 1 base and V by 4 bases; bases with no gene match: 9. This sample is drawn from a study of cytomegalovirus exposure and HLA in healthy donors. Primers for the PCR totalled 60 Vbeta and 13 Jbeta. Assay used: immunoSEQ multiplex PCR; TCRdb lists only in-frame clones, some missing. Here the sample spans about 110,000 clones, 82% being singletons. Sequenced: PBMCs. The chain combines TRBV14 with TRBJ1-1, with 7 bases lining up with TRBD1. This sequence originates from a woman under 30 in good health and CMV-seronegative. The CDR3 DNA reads TGTGCCAGCAGCCTTTACAGGGGACTTAGGAACACTGAAGCTTTCTTT. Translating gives CASSLYRGLRNTEAFF.